The next 22 T cell receptor beta chains were all read from a single sample in a study of shared clonotypes between healthy human individuals. Using immunoSEQ multiplex PCR, the repertoire was profiled, and TCRdb retains in-frame clones only, with some absent. The sample records roughly 86,000 clones, 60% to 75% being singletons. Sequencing input: memory CD8+ T cells sorted from blood. As to subset: CD45RO+ cells pooled with CCR7-negative TemRA cells. The receptor set was obtained from a man aged 25 to 40 in good health.

This clone was seen a handful of times. V is TRBV9 and J is TRBJ2-7; no clear D. Per germline, CDR1 SGDLS and CDR2 YYNGEE. This CDR3 is built from 13 residues. Trimming shortened V by 4 bases and J by 3 bases, and 11 bases separated the two germline ends. CDR3 bases: TGTGCCAGCAGCCCCTCTCTCAGCTACGAGCAGTACTTC. Translation gives CASSPSLSYEQYF.

The V and J genes are TRBV6-5 and TRBJ1-2, with D perhaps TRBD1 (5 bases). CDR3 size: 14 residues. CDR1 MNHEY and CDR2 SVGAGI come from the germline V gene. Trimming took off 5 bases at V and 4 bases at J, with 14 bases between the two ends. CDR3 DNA: TGTGCCAGCAGTCCGACCGGGGGAGCCTATGGCTACACCTTC. Its translation is CASSPTGGAYGYTF.

This clone appeared a single time. This chain connects TRBV18 to TRBJ1-2; weak D call: TRBD1 (6 bases). The V and J ends lost 6 bases and 3 bases respectively, with 11 bases between them. This CDR3 spans 13 amino acids. CDR1 is KGHSH and CDR2 is LQKENI in the germline V gene. The CDR3 bases are TGTGCCAGCTCCCTCGAGGGGGACTATGGCTACACCTTC. Protein sequence: CASSLEGDYGYTF.

This clone was counted a few times. V and J are TRBV6-5 and TRBJ2-1, with TRBD1 matching over 11 bases. The CDR3 is 15 amino acids. Per the germline V gene, CDR1 is MNHEY and CDR2 is SVGAGI. The ends lost 5 bases at V and 8 bases at J; junction bases unmatched: 8. The CDR3 spells CASSTPGQGDHEQFF. CDR3 bases: TGTGCCAGCAGTACCCCGGGACAGGGGGATCATGAGCAGTTCTTC.

This rearrangement joins TRBV5-6 to TRBJ2-1; weak D call: TRBD1 (6 bases). The CDR3 extends over 15 amino acids. Looked up from germline, CDR1 is SGHDT and CDR2 is YYEEEE. V was trimmed by 0 bases and J by 4 bases, leaving 11 bases between them. The CDR3 loop is CASSLVRGYYNEQFF. The CDR3 DNA reads as TGTGCCAGCAGCTTGGTCAGGGGCTATTACAATGAGCAGTTCTTC.

The chain joins TRBV30 to TRBJ2-7; 10 nucleotides agree with TRBD2. CDR1 GTSNPN and CDR2 SVGIG come from the germline V gene (reference sequence). V was clipped by 1 base and J by 0 bases; unmatched bases: 6. The CDR3 sequence is 16 residues long. The CDR3 sequence: CAWSATRTSGSYEQYF. The CDR3 DNA reads as TGTGCCTGGAGTGCGACGAGGACTAGCGGCTCCTACGAGCAGTACTTC. The complete variable domain, with remaining parts taken from reference TRBV30 and TRBJ2-7, reads SQTIHQWPATLVQPVGSPLSLECTVEGTSNPNLYWYRQAAGRGLQLLFYSVGIGQISSEVPQNLSASRPQDRQFILSSKKLLLSDSGFYLCAWSATRTSGSYEQYFGPGTRLTVT.

The CDR3 region has the DNA TGTGCCAGCAGCGGTAGCGGGAGTTCGTACAATGAGCAGTTCTTC. This gives the protein CASSGSGSSYNEQFF. This chain uses TRBV9 with TRBJ2-1, with TRBD2 identical over 9 bases. This CDR3 contains 15 residues. In germline, CDR1 is SGDLS, CDR2 YYNGEE. With 3 bases clipped from V and 4 bases from J, the junction kept 5 bases outside the gene matches.

This chain uses TRBV10-1 with TRBJ1-5, with no clear D. Trimming removed 2 bases at V and 5 bases at J, with 7 bases between. Germline V CDR1 and CDR2: WNHNN, SYGVQD (reference sequence). CDR3 length: 13 residues. The CDR3 DNA follows: TGCGCCAGCAGTGAGATACCTGATCAGCCCCAGCATTTT. Encoded protein: CASSEIPDQPQHF.

This clone turned up a few times. The CDR3 reads CASTLGQGDLTRQYF. The DNA for the CDR3 is TGTGCCAGCACCCTCGGACAGGGGGATCTTACGAGGCAGTACTTC. V is TRBV2 and J is TRBJ2-7; 10 bases map to TRBD1. V lost 7 bases to trimming and J lost 9 bases; unmatched junction nucleotides: 15. CDR1 is SNHLY and CDR2 is FYNNEI in the germline V gene. The CDR3 loop spans 15 amino acids.

The chain combines TRBV7-9 with TRBJ2-7, with D tentatively TRBD1 (6 bases). V lost 5 bases and J 0 bases, leaving 14 bases between the germline ends. The CDR3 is 15 amino acids. From germline, CDR1 is SEHNR and CDR2 FQNEAQ (reference sequence). The CDR3 region is CASSPILDSSYEQYF. CDR3 nucleotide sequence: TGTGCCAGCAGCCCCATTTTGGACAGCTCCTACGAGCAGTACTTC.

V gene TRBV27 combines with J gene TRBJ1-2, with unresolved D. Germline loops: CDR1 MNHEY, CDR2 SMNVEV (reference sequence). The CDR3 is 13 residues long. Deletions cut 0 bases from V and 8 bases from J, with 10 bases between. Here the CDR3 DNA reads TGTGCCAGCAGTTTATCTAGGACCGGGGGCTACACCTTC. As protein: CASSLSRTGGYTF.

V and J are TRBV28 and TRBJ2-1; weak D call: TRBD2 (7 bases). The CDR3 sequence is 15 residues long. The germline gives CDR1 MDHEN, CDR2 SYDVKM. Deletions cut 3 bases from V and 9 bases from J, with 18 bases between. The CDR3 loop is CASSFGTTGIGEQFF. The CDR3 bases are TGTGCCAGCAGTTTTGGGACTACAGGGATCGGTGAGCAGTTCTTC.

The V call is TRBV11-3, the J call TRBJ2-7; 8 bases are shared with TRBD2. CDR1 and CDR2 from the germline V gene are SGHNT and YENEEA. The CDR3 length is 14 residues. J lost 5 bases, V lost 0 bases, and 3 bases had no gene match. The CDR3 nucleotides read TGTGCCAGCAGCTTAGACGGCGGGAGGAACGAGCAGTACTTC. It is translated as CASSLDGGRNEQYF.

There are a few counts of this clone. The genes are TRBV19 and TRBJ2-7, with D hard to call. Between the trimmed V and J ends, which lost 5 bases and 5 bases, there was a span of 7 bases. CDR1 and CDR2 (germline): LNHDA, SQIVND (reference sequence). This CDR3 contains 11 residues. CDR3 amino acids: CASSQYHEQYF. In DNA form, the CDR3 reads TGTGCCAGTAGTCAGTACCACGAGCAGTACTTC.

This clone showed up just once. The chain joins TRBV25-1 to TRBJ2-3; D might be TRBD1 (6 bases). Trimming removed 9 bases from V and 2 bases from J, with 18 bases in between. The CDR3 covers 15 residues. The germline V gene encodes CDR1 MGHDK and CDR2 SYGVNS. DNA of the CDR3: TGTGCCAGTACGGCACTGACAGGAGACACAGATACGCAGTATTTT. Translation gives CASTALTGDTDTQYF.

This chain uses TRBV5-1 with TRBJ2-7; D remains ambiguous. V gave up 0 bases and J gave up 2 bases, with 3 bases separating them. Germline V gene data show CDR1 as SGHRS and CDR2 as YFSETQ. CDR3 length: 12 amino acids. In nucleotides, the CDR3 is TGCGCCAGCAGCTTGGGGACCTACGAGCAGTACTTC. Protein sequence: CASSLGTYEQYF.

The rearrangement uses TRBV18 and TRBJ2-1; D unclear. CDR1 and CDR2 from the germline V gene are KGHSH and LQKENI. This CDR3 region has 14 residues. The germline V and J ends were trimmed by 2 bases and 0 bases, with 5 bases remaining between them. CDR3 loop: CASSPSLSYNEQFF. The CDR3 DNA is TGTGCCAGCTCACCATCCCTCTCCTACAATGAGCAGTTCTTC.

The chain has TRBV30 and TRBJ1-2; no definite D call. The CDR3 covers 15 residues. CDR1 is GTSNPN, CDR2 SVGIG, per germline (reference sequence). The germline V and J ends were trimmed by 2 bases and 4 bases, with 17 bases remaining between them. The CDR3 DNA follows: TGTGCCTGGAGTACCTCGTCCCCCTGGGGCTATGGCTACACCTTC. It yields the protein CAWSTSSPWGYGYTF.

This chain connects TRBV7-9 to TRBJ2-2, with D possibly TRBD1 on 6 matching bases. The CDR3 is 15 residues long. The germline gives CDR1 SEHNR, CDR2 FQNEAQ (reference sequence). The V and J ends lost 6 bases and 5 bases respectively, with 16 bases between them. The CDR3 bases are TGTGCCAGCAGTGAGATGACAAGGGGGACCGGGGAGCTGTTTTTT. Its translation is CASSEMTRGTGELFF.

J is TRBJ2-1 and V is TRBV27; D remains unclear. CDR1 MNHEY and CDR2 SMNVEV come from the germline V gene (reference sequence). V lost 3 bases and J lost 1, with 13 bases in between. The CDR3 runs to 16 residues. CDR3 amino acids: CASSFQRPPSYNEQFF. The CDR3 DNA reads as TGTGCCAGCAGTTTTCAAAGACCCCCATCCTACAATGAGCAGTTCTTC.

The chain has TRBV27 and TRBJ2-7; 8 bases fit TRBD1. The CDR3 runs 14 residues. Germline CDR1 MNHEY, CDR2 SMNVEV (reference sequence). The V segment lost 3 bases and the J segment 2 bases; nucleotides outside the gene matches: 3. The CDR3 DNA is TGTGCCAGCAGTTTGGGACAGGAACCCTACGAGCAGTACTTC. Its protein is CASSLGQEPYEQYF.

The CDR3 coding sequence is TGTGCCAGCAGTGAATTAGCCCCTTCGACAGGGTGGGTTGAGCAGTTCTTC. It translates to CASSELAPSTGWVEQFF. The chain links TRBV25-1 to TRBJ2-1; 7 nucleotides match TRBD1. The CDR3 extends over 17 amino acids. Germline CDR1 and CDR2: MGHDK and SYGVNS. The V gene end was trimmed by 1 base and the J gene end by 9 bases; junction bases not matched to a gene: 15.